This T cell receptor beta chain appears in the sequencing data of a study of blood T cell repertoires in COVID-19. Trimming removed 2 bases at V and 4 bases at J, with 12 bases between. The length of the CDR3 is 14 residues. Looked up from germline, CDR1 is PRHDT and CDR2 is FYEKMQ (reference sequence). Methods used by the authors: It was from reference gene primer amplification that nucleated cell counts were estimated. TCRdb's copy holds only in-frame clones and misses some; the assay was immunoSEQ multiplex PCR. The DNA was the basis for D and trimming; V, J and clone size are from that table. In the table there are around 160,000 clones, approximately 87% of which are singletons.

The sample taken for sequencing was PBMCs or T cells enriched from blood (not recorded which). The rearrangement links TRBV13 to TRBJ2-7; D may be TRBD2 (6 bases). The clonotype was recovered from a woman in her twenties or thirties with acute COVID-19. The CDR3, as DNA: TGTGCCAGCAGCTTACCGGGACTGCCTTACGAGCAGTACTTC. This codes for CASSLPGLPYEQYF.